This paragraph covers one T cell receptor beta chain sequence. Germline CDR1 SGDLS, CDR2 YYNGEE. V was pared by 4 bases and J by 4 bases, with 6 bases between. CDR3 length: 12 residues. This specimen belongs to a study of blood T cell repertoires in COVID-19. About the study: Sites in the United States, Italy and Spain provided acute and convalescent COVID-19 samples. PBMCs, B-cell-depleted T cells, or T cells were the source of the cDNA or gDNA that made up the material.

Per the original methods: By means of reference gene primer amplification, nucleated cell counts were estimated. Here immunoSEQ multiplex PCR was the method, and the copy in TCRdb shows in-frame clones only, minus some. The DNA was the basis for D and trimming; V, J and clone size are from that table. The top ten clones hold about 9.5% of a sample with about 240,000 clones, roughly 80% of them seen once. Sequencing was done on a sample of peripheral blood. The V and J genes are TRBV9 and TRBJ1-3; the D is unclear. The TCR sequence derives from a woman of 80 years or more with acute or convalescent COVID-19. CDR3 sequence: CASSPLGNTIYF. CDR3 in DNA: TGTGCCAGCAGCCCCCTCGGAAACACCATATATTTT.